The clone carrying this T cell receptor (beta chain) has just one count. Its cognate antigen is unknown. This sample is part of a study of Tregs in tolerant kidney transplant recipients. The V and J ends lost 1 base and 7 bases respectively, with 4 bases between them. The germline gives CDR1 MGHDK, CDR2 SYGVNS. There are 12 residues in the CDR3. Method: immunoSEQ multiplex PCR; TCRdb's copy keeps in-frame clones and lacks some. The table includes tens of thousands of clones, approximately 98% detected once. General observations from the study: Few patients were studied, so findings need validation in larger groups. Donor-specific Treg expansion exceeded global Treg expansion in tolerant patients, suggesting antigen drive. No direct test of biological reproducibility was done here.

Unstimulated Tregs (CD4+CD25+CD127-) and CD4+CD25- non-Tregs were sorted from PBMCs. This sequence was found in a human donor who received a combined kidney and bone marrow transplant. The sequencing here drew on Tregs from blood, taken before the transplant. The J gene is TRBJ2-2, the V gene TRBV25-1; D not certain. The CDR3 coding sequence is TGTGCCAGCAGTGAATTTTACGGGGAGCTGTTTTTT. Amino acid sequence: CASSEFYGELFF. The whole variable domain, remainder taken from reference TRBV25-1 and TRBJ2-2, is EADIYQTPRYLVIGTGKKITLECSQTMGHDKMYWYQQDPGMELHLIHYSYGVNSTEKGDLSSESTVSRIRTEHFPLTLESARPSHTSQYLCASSEFYGELFFGEGSRLTVL.